This TCR beta chain comes out of a study of CD8+ T cells in alopecia areata. Findings of the study overall: More clonal than normal scalp was lesional scalp, particularly alopecia totalis/universalis.

RNA extraction was followed by reverse transcription into cDNA, which acted as the sequencing template. Using immunoSEQ multiplex PCR, the repertoire was profiled, and TCRdb retains in-frame clones only, with some absent. The table has approximately 54,000 clones, approximately 96% seen once; the top ten hold roughly 26%. On this clone itself: Its target is unknown.

CDR3 length: 14 amino acids. CDR1 and CDR2 (germline): SGHRS, YFSETQ. Between the trimmed V and J ends, which lost 3 bases and 5 bases, there was a span of 14 bases. Here the sequenced sample was CD8+ T cells sorted from blood, taken at week 0. The clonotype originates from a human donor with alopecia areata. The chain carries TRBV5-1 and TRBJ1-2, with no clear D. The CDR3 region is CASSSTDENYGYTF. Here the CDR3 DNA reads TGCGCCAGCAGCTCGACGGACGAGAATTATGGCTACACCTTC.